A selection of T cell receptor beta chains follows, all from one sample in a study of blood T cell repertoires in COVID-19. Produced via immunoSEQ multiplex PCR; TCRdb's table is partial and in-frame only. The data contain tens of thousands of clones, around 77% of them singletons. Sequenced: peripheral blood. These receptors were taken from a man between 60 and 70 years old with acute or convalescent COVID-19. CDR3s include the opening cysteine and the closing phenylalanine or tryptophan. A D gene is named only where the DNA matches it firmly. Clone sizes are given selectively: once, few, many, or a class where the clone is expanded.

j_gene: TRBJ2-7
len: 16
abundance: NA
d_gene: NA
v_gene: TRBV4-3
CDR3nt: TGCGCCAGCAGCCAAGATATCGACAACGACGGCTACGAGCAGTACTTC
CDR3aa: CASSQDIDNDGYEQYF

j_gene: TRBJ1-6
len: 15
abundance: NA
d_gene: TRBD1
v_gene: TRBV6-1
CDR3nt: TGTGCCAGCAGATCCGGGACAGGGTTCTATTCACCCCTCCACTTT
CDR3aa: CASRSGTGFYSPLHF

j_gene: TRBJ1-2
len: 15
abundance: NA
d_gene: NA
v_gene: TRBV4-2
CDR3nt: TGTGCCAGCAGCCAAGACGGGGGGCGGGTCTATGGCTACACCTTC
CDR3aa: CASSQDGGRVYGYTF

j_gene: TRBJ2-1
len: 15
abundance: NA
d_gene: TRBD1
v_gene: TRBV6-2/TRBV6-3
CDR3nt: TGTGCCAGCAGTTCACGGGACAGGAATTACAATGAGCAGTTCTTC
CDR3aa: CASSSRDRNYNEQFF

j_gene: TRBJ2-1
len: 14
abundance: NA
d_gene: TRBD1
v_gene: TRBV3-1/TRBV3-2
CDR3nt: TGTGCCAGCAGTGCAATAAGGGACAGGGAACAGCAGTTCTTC
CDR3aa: CASSAIRDREQQFF

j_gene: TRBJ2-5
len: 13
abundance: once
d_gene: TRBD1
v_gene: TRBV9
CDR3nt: TGTGCCAGCAGCGCCATACAGGGGGAGACCCAGTACTTC
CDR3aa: CASSAIQGETQYF

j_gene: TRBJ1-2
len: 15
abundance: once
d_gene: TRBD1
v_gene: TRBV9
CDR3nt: TGTGCCAGCAGCGTAGTCCCCGGGACAGACTATGGCTACACCTTC
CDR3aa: CASSVVPGTDYGYTF

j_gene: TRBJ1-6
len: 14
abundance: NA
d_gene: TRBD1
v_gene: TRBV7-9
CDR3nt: TGTGCCAGCAGCCTAAGACAGGGGAGGTCACCCCTCCACTTT
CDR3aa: CASSLRQGRSPLHF

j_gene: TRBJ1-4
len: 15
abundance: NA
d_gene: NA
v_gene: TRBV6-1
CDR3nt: TGTGCCAGCAAAGTTGACAGGCTTCGTGGGGAAACACTGTTTTTT
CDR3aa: CASKVDRLRGETLFF

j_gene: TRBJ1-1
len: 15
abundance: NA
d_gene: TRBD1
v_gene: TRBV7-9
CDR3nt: TGTGCCAGCAGCGCCGGACAGGGGAAAATGTCTGAAGCTTTCTTT
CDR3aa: CASSAGQGKMSEAFF

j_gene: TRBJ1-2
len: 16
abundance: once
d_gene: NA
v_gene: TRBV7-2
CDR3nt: TGTGCCAGCAGCTTAACGGCTACGGACTTGGATTTGGGCTACACCTTC
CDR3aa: CASSLTATDLDLGYTF

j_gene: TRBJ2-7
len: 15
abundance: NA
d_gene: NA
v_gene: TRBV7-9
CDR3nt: TGTGCCAGCAGCTCCCCCGCCGGGGACTCCTACGAGCAGTACTTC
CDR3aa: CASSSPAGDSYEQYF

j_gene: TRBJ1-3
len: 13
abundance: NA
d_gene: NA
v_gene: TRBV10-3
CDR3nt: TGTGCCATCAGTCAAGACACCGGAAACACCATATATTTT
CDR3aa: CAISQDTGNTIYF

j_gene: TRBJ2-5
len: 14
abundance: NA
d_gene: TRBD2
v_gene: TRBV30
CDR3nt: TGTGCCTGGCTCGGGACTAGCGGTCAAGAGACCCAGTACTTC
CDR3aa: CAWLGTSGQETQYF

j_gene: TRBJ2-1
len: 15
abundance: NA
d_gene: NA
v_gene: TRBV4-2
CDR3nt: TGTGCCAGCAGCCAAGAGGGGGGTTCCTACAATGAGCAGTTCTTC
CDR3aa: CASSQEGGSYNEQFF

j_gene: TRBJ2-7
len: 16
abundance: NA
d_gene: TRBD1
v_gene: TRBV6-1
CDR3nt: TGTGCCAGCAGTGAAGGTGTGGACAGGGATCTATGGGAGCAGTACTTC
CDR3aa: CASSEGVDRDLWEQYF

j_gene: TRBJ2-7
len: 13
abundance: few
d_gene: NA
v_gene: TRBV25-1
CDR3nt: TGTGCCAGCAGGGACAGAAGCTCCTACGAGCAGTACTTC
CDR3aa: CASRDRSSYEQYF

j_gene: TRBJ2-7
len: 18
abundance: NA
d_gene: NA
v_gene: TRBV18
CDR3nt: TGTGCCAGCTCACCAGTCCCGGGACAAGGCTTGAGCTCCTACGAGCAGTACTTC
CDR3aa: CASSPVPGQGLSSYEQYF

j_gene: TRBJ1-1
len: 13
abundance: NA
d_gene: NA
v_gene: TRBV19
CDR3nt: TGTGCCAGTAAAGGAACCGGGGGCACTGAAGCTTTCTTT
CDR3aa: CASKGTGGTEAFF

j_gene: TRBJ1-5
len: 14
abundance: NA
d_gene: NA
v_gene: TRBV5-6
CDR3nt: TGTGCCAGCAGCTTTTTCAGGGGTCAGCAGCCCCAGCATTTT
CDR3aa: CASSFFRGQQPQHF

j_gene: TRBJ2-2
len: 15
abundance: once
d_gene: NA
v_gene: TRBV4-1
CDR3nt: TGCGCCAGCAGCCAAGAGGCAGGGCTCGCCGGGGAGCTGTTTTTT
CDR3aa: CASSQEAGLAGELFF

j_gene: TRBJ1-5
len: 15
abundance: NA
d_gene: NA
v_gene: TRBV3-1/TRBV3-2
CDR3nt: TGTGCCAGCAGCCAAGCGGGACAAATTAATCAGCCCCAGCATTTT
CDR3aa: CASSQAGQINQPQHF

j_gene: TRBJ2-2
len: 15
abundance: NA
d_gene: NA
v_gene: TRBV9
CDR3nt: TGTGCCAGCTCCCTAAGTGGGGGAGGCACCGGGGAGCTGTTTTTT
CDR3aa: CASSLSGGGTGELFF

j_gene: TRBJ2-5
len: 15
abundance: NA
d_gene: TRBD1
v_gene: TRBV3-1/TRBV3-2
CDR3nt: TGTGCCAGCAGCTTCGACAGGGGGCTTGGAGAGACCCAGTACTTC
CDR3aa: CASSFDRGLGETQYF

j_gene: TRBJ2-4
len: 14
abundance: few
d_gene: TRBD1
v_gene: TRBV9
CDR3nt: TGTGCCAGCAGCGGACAGGGGGCAGGGGACATTCAGTACTTC
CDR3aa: CASSGQGAGDIQYF

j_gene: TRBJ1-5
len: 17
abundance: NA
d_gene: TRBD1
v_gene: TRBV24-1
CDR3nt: TGTGCCACCAGTGACATTTCCGGGACAGGGATCAATCAGCCCCAGCATTTT
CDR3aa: CATSDISGTGINQPQHF

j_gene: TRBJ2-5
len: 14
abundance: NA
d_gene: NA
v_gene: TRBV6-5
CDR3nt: TGTGCCAGCAGCTTATCGACAGTCCAAGAGACCCAGTACTTC
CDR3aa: CASSLSTVQETQYF

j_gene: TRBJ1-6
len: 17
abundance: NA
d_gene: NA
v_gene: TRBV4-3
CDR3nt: TGCGCCAGCAGCCAAGATTACAGGAGCTCCTATAATTCACCCCTCCACTTT
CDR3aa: CASSQDYRSSYNSPLHF

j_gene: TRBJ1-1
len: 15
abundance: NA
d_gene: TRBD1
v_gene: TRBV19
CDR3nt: TGTGCCAGTAGTATAGCGGGGACAGGGGTAAAAGAGGCTTTCTTT
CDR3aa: CASSIAGTGVKEAFF

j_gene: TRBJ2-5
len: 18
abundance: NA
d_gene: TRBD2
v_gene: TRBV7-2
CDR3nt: TGTGCCAGCAGCTTAGTTGGTAGCGGGGGAGGGGGACAAGAGACCCAGTACTTC
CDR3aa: CASSLVGSGGGGQETQYF

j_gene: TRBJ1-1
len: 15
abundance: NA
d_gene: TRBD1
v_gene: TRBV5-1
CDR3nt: TGCGCCAGCAGCCCCGGGACAGGTAGTGTCCCTGAAGCTTTCTTT
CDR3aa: CASSPGTGSVPEAFF

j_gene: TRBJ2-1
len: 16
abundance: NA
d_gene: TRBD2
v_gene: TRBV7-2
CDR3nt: TGTGCCAGCAGCTTAGCGACTAGCGGGGGGGCCGGTAGGCAGTTCTTC
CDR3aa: CASSLATSGGAGRQFF

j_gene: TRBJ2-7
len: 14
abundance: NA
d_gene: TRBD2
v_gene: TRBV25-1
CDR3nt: TGTGCCAGCAGTGAGGGGGGGGGAAGATACGAGCAGTACTTC
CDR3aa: CASSEGGGRYEQYF

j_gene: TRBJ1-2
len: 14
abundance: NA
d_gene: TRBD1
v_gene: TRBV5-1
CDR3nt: TGCGCCAGCAGCTTAACAGGGGATACCTATGGCTACACCTTC
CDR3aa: CASSLTGDTYGYTF

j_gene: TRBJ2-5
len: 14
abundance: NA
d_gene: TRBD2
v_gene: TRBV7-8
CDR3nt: TGTGCCAGCACCCTAACTAGCGGCGGGGAGACCCAGTACTTC
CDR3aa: CASTLTSGGETQYF

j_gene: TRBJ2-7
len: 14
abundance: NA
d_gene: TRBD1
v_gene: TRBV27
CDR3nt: TGTGCCAGCATACCGGGACAGGGGGCCAACGAGCAGTACTTC
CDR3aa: CASIPGQGANEQYF

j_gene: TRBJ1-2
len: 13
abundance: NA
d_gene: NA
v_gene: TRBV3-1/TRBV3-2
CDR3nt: TGTGCCAGCACCCAAAGGCGGCACTATGGCTACACCTTC
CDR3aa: CASTQRRHYGYTF

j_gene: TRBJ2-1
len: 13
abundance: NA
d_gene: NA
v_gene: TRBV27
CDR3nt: TGTGGGGCGGGACCCCCTGGGTACAATGAGCAGTTCTTC
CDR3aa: CGAGPPGYNEQFF

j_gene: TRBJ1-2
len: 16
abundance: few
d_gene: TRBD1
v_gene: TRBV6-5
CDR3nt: TGTGCCAGCAGTTACTCGGGCAGGGGGGCTAACTATGGCTACACCTTC
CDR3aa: CASSYSGRGANYGYTF

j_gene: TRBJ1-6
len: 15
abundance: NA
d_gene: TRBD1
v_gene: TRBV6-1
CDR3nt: TGTGCCAGCATCGACCCGGGACAGGGGGAATCACCCCTCCACTTT
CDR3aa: CASIDPGQGESPLHF

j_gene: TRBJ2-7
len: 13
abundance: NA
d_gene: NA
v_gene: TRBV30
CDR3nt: TGTGCCTGGAAGGGGAACGGAAGGGACGAGCAGTACTTC
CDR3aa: CAWKGNGRDEQYF

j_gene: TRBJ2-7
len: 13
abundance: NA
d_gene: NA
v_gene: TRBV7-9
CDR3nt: TGTGCCAGCAACATCGGACAGGGAGGGAAGCAGTACTTC
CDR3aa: CASNIGQGGKQYF

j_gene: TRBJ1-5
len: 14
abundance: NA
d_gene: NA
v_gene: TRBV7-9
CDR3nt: TGTGCCAGCAGCTTGGACCATAGCGGTCAGCCCCAGCATTTT
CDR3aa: CASSLDHSGQPQHF

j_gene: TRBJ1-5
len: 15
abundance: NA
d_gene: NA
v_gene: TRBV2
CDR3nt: TGTGCCAGCAGTGGGTACAGGGATAGCGATCAGCCCCAGCATTTT
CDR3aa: CASSGYRDSDQPQHF

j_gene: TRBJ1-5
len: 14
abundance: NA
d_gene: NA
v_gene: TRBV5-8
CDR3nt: TGTGCCAGCAGCATGGACACGCAAAATCAGCCCCAGCATTTT
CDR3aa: CASSMDTQNQPQHF

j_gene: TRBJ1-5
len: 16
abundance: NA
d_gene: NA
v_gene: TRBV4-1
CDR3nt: TGCGCCAGCACCCCCGAGGGATCAGGGGCCAATCAGCCCCAGCATTTT
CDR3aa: CASTPEGSGANQPQHF

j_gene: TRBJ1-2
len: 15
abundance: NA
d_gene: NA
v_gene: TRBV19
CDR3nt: TGTGCCAGTAGTATAGAAGGCAGACTACCCTATGGCTACACCTTC
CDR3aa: CASSIEGRLPYGYTF

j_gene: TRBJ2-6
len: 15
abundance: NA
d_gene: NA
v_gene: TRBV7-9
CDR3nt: TGTGCCAGCAGCCTAGCCGGCTCTGGGGCCAACGTCCTGACTTTC
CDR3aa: CASSLAGSGANVLTF

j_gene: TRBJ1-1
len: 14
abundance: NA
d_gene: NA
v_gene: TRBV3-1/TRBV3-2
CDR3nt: TGTGCCAGCAGCCAAGTGGGGGGAGACACTGAAGCTTTCTTT
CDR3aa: CASSQVGGDTEAFF

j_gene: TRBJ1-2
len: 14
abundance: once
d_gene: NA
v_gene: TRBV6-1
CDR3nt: TGTGCCAGCAGTGAAAAGGCAGGGGCGGCTGGCTACACCTTC
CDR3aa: CASSEKAGAAGYTF

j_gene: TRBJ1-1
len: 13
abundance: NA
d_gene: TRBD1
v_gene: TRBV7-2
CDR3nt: TGTGCCAGCAGCCCCCGGGACAGGGGGAGAATTTTCTTT
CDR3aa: CASSPRDRGRIFF

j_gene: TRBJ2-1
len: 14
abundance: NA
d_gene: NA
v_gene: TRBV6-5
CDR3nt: TGTGCCAGCATATGGCAGGTCTCCTACAATGAGCAGTTCTTC
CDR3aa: CASIWQVSYNEQFF